This TCR beta chain was recorded in a study of blood T cell repertoires in COVID-19. Using immunoSEQ multiplex PCR, the repertoire was profiled, and TCRdb retains in-frame clones only, with some absent. The sample includes hundreds of thousands of clones, around 90% of them seen just once. A few counts support this clone. The V and J ends lost 3 bases and 0 bases respectively, with 10 bases between them. In germline, CDR1 is SGHRS, CDR2 YFSETQ. The CDR3 loop spans 14 amino acids. The origin of this receptor is a woman aged 45-60 years with acute COVID-19. Sequences were obtained from PBMCs or T cells enriched from blood (not recorded which). This rearrangement joins TRBV5-1 to TRBJ2-7; D is perhaps TRBD2 (6 bases). The CDR3 protein is CASSSQTSSYEQYF. CDR3 nucleotides: TGCGCCAGCAGCTCCCAGACTAGCTCCTACGAGCAGTACTTC.